Each of the 9 T cell receptor beta chains below was sequenced from the same sample in a study of breast tumors, draining lymph nodes, adjacent tissues. Each CDR3 protein is one row after TCRdb ran MiXCR on the multiplex PCR reads. The profile covers about 270,000 distinct CDR3 sequences, with around 31% appearing a single time and under 1.2% taken by the ten largest. Breast cancer patients provided tissue from their axillary draining lymph nodes. The sample was axillary lymph node tissue. The receptors shown here come from a female donor with breast cancer. Some clones in this sample may be carry-over from other donors' samples.

Points on this clonotype: At one boundary the junction diverges from the germline segment, which might be a read error. The chain combines TRBV7-2 with TRBJ2-1; possible D gene TRBD2, 6 bases. This CDR3 is 15 amino acids long. Germline V gene data show CDR1 as SGHTA and CDR2 as FQGNSA. The CDR3 DNA reads as TGTGCCAGCAGCTCGGGTCAGGGAGGCACCAATGAGCAGCTCTTC. This translates into CASSSGQGGTNEQLF.

This clonotype was observed a handful of times. The chain couples TRBV4-2 to TRBJ2-4, with 7 bases identical to TRBD1. The ends lost 4 bases at V and 0 bases at J; junction bases unmatched: 6. The CDR3 is 16 residues long. Germline V gene lookup returns CDR1 LGHNA and CDR2 YNFKEQ. This CDR3 is CASSLQGVAAKNIQYF. The CDR3 region has the DNA TGTGCCAGCAGCCTCCAGGGGGTCGCAGCCAAAAACATTCAGTACTTC.

The chain employs TRBV20-1 and TRBJ2-2, with TRBD2 identical over 7 bases. The length of the CDR3 is 16 residues. Germline V gene data show CDR1 as DFQATT and CDR2 as SNEGSKA (reference sequence). V was clipped by 1 base and J by 4 bases; unmatched bases: 9. In nucleotides, the CDR3 is TGCAGTGCTAGAGTGGGAGGGAAATCGACCACCGGGGAGCTGTTTTTT. Its translation: CSARVGGKSTTGELFF.

With respect to this clonotype: This may be a read error: a much more frequent sequence differs by one nucleotide. The V call is TRBV5-5, the J call TRBJ1-3; maybe TRBD1 (6 bases). Germline V CDR1 and CDR2: SGHKS, YYEKEE (reference sequence). This CDR3 spans 15 amino acids. V lost 3 bases, J lost 4 bases, and 14 bases lay in between. CDR3 nucleotides: TGTGCCAGCAGCTCGGCAGGGGATGTCGGAAACACCATATATTTT. Translated: CASSSAGDVGNTIYF.

This clonotype was picked up a small number of times. V and J are TRBV27 and TRBJ1-4, with D uncertain. Germline CDR1 and CDR2: MNHEY and SMNVEV (reference sequence). The V end was cut by 5 bases, the J end by 6 bases, with 16 bases between. The CDR3 loop spans 15 amino acids. The CDR3 loop reads CASSLRPPRHEKLFF. For the CDR3, the DNA is TGTGCCAGCAGTCTCCGACCCCCCCGGCATGAAAAACTGTTTTTT.

The table lists this clonotype with many counts. The V and J genes are TRBV11-2 and TRBJ2-2; 9 bases map to TRBD2. The trim removed 10 bases at V and 4 bases at J, leaving 7 bases unmatched. Germline lookup yields CDR1 SGHAT and CDR2 FQNNGV. The CDR3 is made up of 14 amino acids. The CDR3 loop reads CATQAGGRTGELFF. The CDR3 bases are TGTGCCACCCAAGCGGGAGGTCGCACCGGGGAGCTGTTTTTT.

The V call is TRBV27, the J call TRBJ1-2; D is perhaps TRBD1 (5 bases). The CDR3 has 15 amino acids. The germline V gene encodes CDR1 MNHEY and CDR2 SMNVEV (reference sequence). Trimming left V 3 bases short and J 0 bases short, with 11 bases between. CDR3 in amino acids: CASSFRDGANYGYTF. The CDR3 DNA reads as TGTGCCAGCAGTTTCCGGGACGGCGCTAACTATGGCTACACCTTC.

This clonotype was detected a few times. A read error may explain this, as a much larger clone is one base away. The chain recombines TRBV7-8 with TRBJ2-1; 11 bases are shared with TRBD2. Per the germline V gene, CDR1 is SGHVS and CDR2 is FQNEAQ. The CDR3 is 18 residues long. The CDR3 loop is CASSLSGRAPSSYHEQFF. CDR3 in DNA: TGTGCCAGCAGCCTTAGCGGGAGGGCCCCGAGCTCCTACCATGAGCAGTTCTTC.

This clonotype was counted many times. The J gene is TRBJ2-1, the V gene TRBV6-2 or TRBV6-3; 9 nucleotides match TRBD1. This CDR3 has 14 residues. The trim removed 6 bases at V and 6 bases at J, leaving 6 bases unmatched. Germline V gene data show CDR1 as MNHEY and CDR2 as SVGEGT. The chain's CDR3 is CASSLGTGFNEQFF. CDR3 DNA: TGTGCCAGCAGCCTGGGGACAGGGTTCAATGAGCAGTTCTTC.